These 9 T cell receptor beta chains were sequenced from one sample in a study of cytomegalovirus exposure and HLA in healthy donors. The study ran its PCR with 60 Vbeta and 13 Jbeta primers. Assay used: immunoSEQ multiplex PCR; TCRdb lists only in-frame clones, some missing. This sample has 13,000 to 15,000 clones, with roughly 60% found just once. The sample taken for sequencing was PBMCs. These TCRs come from a woman aged 45-65 years in good health and CMV-seropositive.

This clone has just a few counts. This chain uses TRBV6-1 with TRBJ2-5, with D possibly TRBD2 on 6 matching bases. With the DNA end fitting TRBJ2-7 better, the J assignment may be wrong. The CDR3 has 12 amino acids. Germline V gene data show CDR1 as MNHNS and CDR2 as SASEGT. CDR3 residues: CASTEGSYEQYF. The CDR3 DNA is TGTGCCAGCACGGAGGGCTCCTACGAGCAGTACTTC.

The J gene is TRBJ2-1, the V gene TRBV5-4, with TRBD1 as a possible D gene (5 bases). V lost 3 bases, J lost 6 bases, and 13 bases lay in between. Per the germline V gene, CDR1 is SGHNT and CDR2 is YYREEE (reference sequence). The CDR3 spans 14 residues. CDR3 sequence: CASSSAERGNEQFF. The CDR3 DNA reads as TGTGCCAGCAGCTCGGCGGAAAGGGGCAATGAGCAGTTCTTC.

The chain employs TRBV30 and TRBJ1-3; TRBD1 might be the D (6 bases). The CDR3 has 19 residues. The germline V gene has CDR1 GTSNPN and CDR2 SVGIG (reference sequence). Deletions cut 0 bases from V and 0 bases from J, with 21 bases between. In DNA, the CDR3 is TGTGCCTGGAGTGTGTTTTCAGGGGATTTCCTTAGCTCTGGAAACACCATATATTTT. Protein product: CAWSVFSGDFLSSGNTIYF. Full variable domain (rest looked up from reference TRBV30 and TRBJ1-3): SQTIHQWPATLVQPVGSPLSLECTVEGTSNPNLYWYRQAAGRGLQLLFYSVGIGQISSEVPQNLSASRPQDRQFILSSKKLLLSDSGFYLCAWSVFSGDFLSSGNTIYFGEGSWLTVV.

This clone was seen a few times. This chain uses TRBV29-1 with TRBJ1-2; possible D gene TRBD1, 5 bases. This CDR3 is built from 12 residues. Deletions cut 3 bases from V and 8 bases from J, with 13 bases between. Germline loops: CDR1 SQVTM, CDR2 ANQGSEA. The CDR3 nucleotides read TGCAGCGTTGATCCAGGGTCAGGAGGCTACACCTTC. Its protein is CSVDPGSGGYTF.

The chain combines TRBV7-9 with TRBJ1-1, with D uncertain. V shed 4 bases and J shed 6 bases, with 15 bases lying between them. Germline V gene sequence: CDR1 SEHNR, CDR2 FQNEAQ (reference sequence). The CDR3 is 14 residues long. The CDR3 DNA reads as TGTGCCAGCAGCTACGACGGAGGGAGCGCTGAAGCTTTCTTT. Residues: CASSYDGGSAEAFF.

The rearrangement joins TRBV6-4 to TRBJ2-3, with 10 bases matching TRBD1. V lost 0 bases and J lost 4; bases outside the gene matches: 1. The CDR3 contains 15 residues. The germline CDR1 and CDR2 sequences are MRHNA and SNTAGT. DNA of the CDR3: TGTGCCAGCAGTGACTCGACAGGGGGCGCAGATACGCAGTATTTT. Translated, it gives CASSDSTGGADTQYF.

CDR3 nucleotide sequence: TGTGCCAGCAGCCTAGTTAGGCAAGAGACCCAGTACTTC. This translates into CASSLVRQETQYF. The chain combines TRBV7-3 with TRBJ2-5; unclear D gene. Trimming pared 5 bases from V and 2 bases from J, leaving 9 bases between. From germline, CDR1 is SGHTA and CDR2 FQGTGA. CDR3 length: 13 amino acids. Based on the CDR3 plus reference TRBV7-3 and TRBJ2-5, the full variable domain is GAGVSQTPSNKVTEKGKYVELRCDPISGHTALYWYRQSLGQGPEFLIYFQGTGAADDSGLPNDRFFAVRPEGSVSTLKIQRTERGDSAVYLCASSLVRQETQYFGPGTRLLVL.

This clone was seen only a few times. V is TRBV25-1 and J is TRBJ1-1, with D perhaps matching TRBD1 (5 bases). This CDR3 has 14 residues. Per germline, CDR1 MGHDK and CDR2 SYGVNS. V lost 3 bases to trimming and J lost 6 bases, with 14 bases between them. The CDR3 coding sequence is TGTGCCAGCAGTGATGGGTTCAGGGTAGCTGAAGCTTTCTTT. This encodes CASSDGFRVAEAFF.

The genes are TRBV6-4 and TRBJ2-3, with TRBD2 matching 8 bases. The germline CDR1 and CDR2 sequences are MRHNA and SNTAGT. CDR3 length equals 15 residues. V lost 2 bases, J lost 4 bases, and 5 bases stayed unmatched. The CDR3 sequence is CASSDKAGVSDTQYF. The DNA of the CDR3 is TGTGCCAGCAGTGACAAAGCGGGAGTTTCAGATACGCAGTATTTT.